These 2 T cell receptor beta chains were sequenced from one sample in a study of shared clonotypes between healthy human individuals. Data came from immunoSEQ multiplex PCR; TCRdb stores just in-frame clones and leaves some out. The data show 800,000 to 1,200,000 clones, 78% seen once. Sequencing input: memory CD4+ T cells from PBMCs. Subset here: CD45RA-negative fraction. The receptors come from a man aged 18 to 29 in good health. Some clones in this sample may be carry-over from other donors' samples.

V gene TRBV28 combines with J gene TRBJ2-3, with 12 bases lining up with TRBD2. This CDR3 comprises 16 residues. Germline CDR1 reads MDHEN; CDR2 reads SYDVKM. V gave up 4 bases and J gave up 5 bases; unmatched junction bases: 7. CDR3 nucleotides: TGTGCCAGCAGTTCTCTAGCGGGAGGGCCGGGAGATACGCAGTATTTT. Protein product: CASSSLAGGPGDTQYF.

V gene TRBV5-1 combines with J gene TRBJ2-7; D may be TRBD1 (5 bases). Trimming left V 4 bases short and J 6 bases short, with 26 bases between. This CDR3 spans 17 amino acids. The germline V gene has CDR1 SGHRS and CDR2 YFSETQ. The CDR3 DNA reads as TGCGCCAGCAGCAACGGGCGTTCTGGGGCCGCCCGCGGCGAGCAGTACTTC. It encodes CASSNGRSGAARGEQYF.